The rows below give T cell receptor beta chains drawn from one sample of a study of blood T cell repertoires in COVID-19. Some clones are missing from TCRdb's copy, which holds only in-frame ones; the method was immunoSEQ multiplex PCR. The data contain about 230,000 clones, roughly 86% of them seen just once; the ten biggest clones take up less than 4.5%. The material sequenced was PBMCs or T cells enriched from blood (not recorded which). The receptors come from a woman younger than 45 with acute COVID-19. CDR3s include the opening cysteine and the closing phenylalanine or tryptophan. D genes are given only for firm matches. Not all rows give a size; the values are once, few, many and, for expanded clones, a class.

NA	NA	TRBV7-2	TRBJ1-1	CASSLVVVNTEAFF	TGTGCCAGCAGCTTAGTAGTAGTGAACACTGAAGCTTTCTTT
NA	TRBD1	TRBV6-4	TRBJ1-4	CATPPGQTNEKLFF	TGTGCCACCCCCCCGGGACAGACTAATGAAAAACTGTTTTTT
NA	TRBD1	TRBV5-1	TRBJ1-1	CASSLGAGGTEAFF	TGCGCCAGCAGCTTGGGGGCAGGGGGCACTGAAGCTTTCTTT
NA	NA	TRBV5-1	TRBJ1-2	CASSPGQTSGYTF	TGCGCCAGCAGTCCCGGACAGACCTCAGGCTACACCTTC
NA	NA	TRBV5-1	TRBJ2-3	CASSLQLADTQYF	TGCGCCAGCAGCTTGCAGTTGGCAGATACGCAGTATTTT
NA	TRBD1	TRBV9	TRBJ2-2	CASSVEGTGVPGELFF	TGTGCCAGCAGCGTAGAGGGGACAGGGGTTCCCGGGGAGCTGTTTTTT
NA	TRBD2	TRBV27	TRBJ2-1	CASSHTSGGNNEQFF	TGTGCCAGCAGTCATACTAGCGGGGGAAACAATGAGCAGTTCTTC
NA	NA	TRBV4-1	TRBJ2-5	CASSPTGTRETQYF	TGCGCCAGCAGCCCAACCGGAACGAGGGAGACCCAGTACTTC
NA	NA	TRBV3-1/TRBV3-2	TRBJ1-4	CASSPWGGEKLFF	TGTGCCAGCAGCCCCTGGGGGGGGGAAAAACTGTTTTTT
NA	TRBD1	TRBV7-6	TRBJ1-4	CASSSGQVNEKLFF	TGTGCCAGCAGCTCCGGACAGGTTAATGAAAAACTGTTTTTT
NA	NA	TRBV27	TRBJ1-1	CASSPRGNTEAFF	TGTGCCAGCAGCCCTAGGGGGAACACTGAAGCTTTCTTT
NA	NA	TRBV9	TRBJ1-4	CASSVKPTGRHNEKLFF	TGTGCCAGCAGCGTCAAACCTACAGGGCGACATAATGAAAAACTGTTTTTT
NA	TRBD1	TRBV19	TRBJ1-2	CASLGPGQGPPLYGYTF	TGTGCCAGCCTGGGACCGGGACAGGGACCCCCTCTATATGGCTACACCTTC
few	NA	TRBV7-2	TRBJ2-3	CASSLESSPTDTQYF	TGTGCCAGCAGCTTAGAGTCTAGTCCGACAGATACGCAGTATTTT
NA	TRBD1	TRBV7-2	TRBJ1-2	CASSFRDRGYGYTF	TGTGCCAGCAGCTTTAGGGACAGGGGCTATGGCTACACCTTC
NA	TRBD1	TRBV18	TRBJ1-6	CASSPTGGDNSPLHF	TGTGCCAGCTCACCCACAGGGGGCGATAATTCACCCCTCCACTTT
NA	NA	TRBV9	TRBJ2-3	CASSPLGVSARADTQYF	TGTGCCAGCAGCCCTTTAGGGGTCAGCGCAAGGGCAGATACGCAGTATTTT
NA	NA	TRBV11-2	TRBJ2-7	CASSLAGTFSYEQYF	TGTGCCAGCAGCTTAGCCGGGACATTTTCCTACGAGCAGTACTTC
NA	TRBD1	TRBV9	TRBJ2-5	CASSVAEDRGLETQYF	TGTGCCAGCAGCGTAGCGGAGGACAGGGGGCTTGAGACCCAGTACTTC
NA	NA	TRBV15	TRBJ1-2	CATSRDTGPNGFYGYTF	TGTGCCACCAGCAGAGATACGGGTCCGAACGGTTTCTATGGCTACACCTTC
NA	NA	TRBV3-1/TRBV3-2	TRBJ2-7	CASSQVTYSYEQYF	TGTGCCAGCAGCCAAGTTACATACTCCTACGAGCAGTACTTC
few	NA	TRBV7-9	TRBJ2-2	CASSSTRSPGGELFF	TGTGCCAGCAGCTCCACTAGATCGCCGGGCGGGGAGCTGTTTTTT
NA	NA	TRBV4-1	TRBJ1-2	CASSQERTPSDGYTF	TGCGCCAGCAGCCAAGAAAGGACACCTTCGGATGGCTACACCTTC
NA	TRBD1	TRBV6-5	TRBJ2-7	CASSSPRTGERDEQYF	TGTGCCAGCAGTTCCCCCCGGACAGGGGAGCGGGACGAGCAGTACTTC
NA	TRBD1	TRBV12-3/TRBV12-4	TRBJ1-1	CASSFRGQAFF	TGTGCCAGCAGTTTCAGGGGGCAAGCTTTCTTT